This TCR beta chain was observed in a study of T cell responses to AZD1222 COVID-19 vaccine (dated by TCRdb to about 2021). With respect to the entire study: Because spike-specific TCR depth and breadth did not differ between the two schedules, AZD1222 recipients who got a second dose at roughly 4 weeks were pooled with those who got a second dose at roughly 12 weeks. TCR sequencing was performed for roughly 240 trial participants, of whom about 200 were given two doses of AZD1222 and about 25 were given two doses of MenACWY control vaccine. Trial participants were enrolled by age into subgroups of 18-55, 56-69 and 70-plus years, and approximately 150, 30 and 60 TCR-sequenced participants, respectively, were included in these subgroups.

For CDR1 and CDR2, the germline V gene lists LGHNA and YNFKEQ. Germline trimming amounts to 4 bases on V and 7 bases on J, with 14 as the count of junction bases outside the gene matches. The CDR3 spans 17 residues, from the cysteine through the phenylalanine. Of all the DNA, just the CDR3 is kept, 51 bases in frame from base 1. Comment on this clone: Its antigen has not been determined. Within one base of it there is no much larger clone, and no base qualities were kept.

The CDR3 regions of human TCRbeta chains were subjected to immunosequencing. The original pipeline was this. Repertoire TCRs were checked for matches against a reference library of SARS-CoV-2-specific TCRs that had been generated using the MIRA antigen-specificity platform. Breadth was defined as the fraction of unique TCRs that were SARS-CoV-2-associated, and depth was defined as the fraction of total T cells that were SARS-CoV-2-associated. Using the MIRA data, each spike-specific TCR was assigned both to the spike region to which the TCR was reactive and to a CD4 or CD8 class. Log10-transformed breadth and depth values were compared by one-way ANOVA with Sidak's multiple comparisons tests. TCRdb took this table from immuneACCESS and kept in-frame rearrangements with V and J called. Such tables lack part of the clones; where checked against another copy, unresolved V genes explain under half of the gap, and the rest is unexplained. That table supplies the V and J calls and clone size; D and trimming were determined from the DNA. Counted in this sample were more than 150,000 clones; approximately 92% of them appeared once. About 10% of the sample belongs to the ten largest clones.

Overall study results and their limits: Because no day 14 peak-response samples were available, the repertoires could be characterized only after the peak T cell response. In the small 56-69-year group, the increase in depth fell short of significance, most likely because of low power. Only 5 to 7 AZD1222 recipients were SARS-CoV-2 seropositive at baseline, limiting conclusions about previously exposed vaccinees. After two AZD1222 doses, spike-specific TCR breadth and depth were significantly higher than at day 0 and than in MenACWY recipients. The vaccine-associated CD4 TCRs covered the entire spike protein, and the dominant responses fell in regions 160-218 and 743-854. Participants were mostly white British and included more females than males, and it was suggested by the authors that clonal diversity may have been underestimated. Epitopes outside the regions mutated in the B.1.351 and B.1.1.7 variants were reportedly recognized by nearly half of the unique spike-specific TCRs.

The time point label, as the study defines it: baseline before first vaccination. The vaccinee samples were drawn from two UK trials, COV001 and COV002, one of which was a single-blind randomized controlled phase 2/3 trial testing AZD1222 (ChAdOx1 nCoV-19) in healthy adults. Trial participant PBMC samples were collected at day 0 and day 28 after the second dose for TCRbeta chain sequencing. The chain was built from TRBV4-2 and TRBJ1-4; TRBD1 aligns with 8 central bases. This receptor was taken from an adult in good health. The sequenced sample was peripheral blood, obtained on day 0 of AZD1222 vaccination. The CDR3 loop reads CASSPGQGSDAIEKLFF. The nucleotide sequence is TGTGCCAGCAGCCCTGGACAGGGATCGGACGCGATTGAAAAACTGTTTTTT.